This T cell receptor beta chain was observed in a study of post-analysis software for immune sequencing data. Unique molecular identifiers had been added to the TCR beta cDNA libraries. TCRdb processed the PCR reads anew with MiXCR; each CDR3 protein has one entry. The data show hundreds of thousands of distinct CDR3 sequences, approximately 60% seen once. Concerning this clonotype itself: Its antigen is unknown.

The CDR3 is made up of 16 amino acids. V was cut by 3 bases and J by 8 bases, with 20 bases left in between. Germline assignment: CDR1 MNHEY and CDR2 SMNVEV (reference sequence). Whole-study findings and limits: TRBV segments more frequent in patients than in controls numbered five and included TRBV5-6, TRBV5-1 and TRBV20-1.

Sample: blood. V is TRBV27 and J is TRBJ2-1, with D hard to call. The receptor was isolated from a girl aged 2-10 years with multiple sclerosis. The CDR3 nucleotides read TGTGCCAGCAGTTTTTGGCCAGGATATCCGTGGGATGAGCAGTTCTTC. It specifies CASSFWPGYPWDEQFF.